This is a list of T cell receptor beta chains from one sample in a study of blood T cell repertoires in COVID-19. Using immunoSEQ multiplex PCR, the repertoire was profiled, and TCRdb retains in-frame clones only, with some absent. The table includes some 260,000 clones, about 81% detected once. Sequencing used PBMCs or T cells enriched from blood (not recorded which). The receptors were gathered from a man younger than 45 with acute COVID-19. The CDR3 runs from the conserved cysteine through the conserved F or W. The D gene is left open where the match is weak. Part of the rows lack a size; the others show once, few, many or a class for expanded clones.

v_gene	d_gene	abundance	j_gene	CDR3aa	CDR3nt
TRBV7-9	-	-	TRBJ1-1	CASTQGTEAFF	TGTGCCAGCACCCAGGGAACTGAAGCTTTCTTT
TRBV27	TRBD1	-	TRBJ1-2	CASSADGTGFYGYTF	TGTGCCAGCAGCGCCGACGGGACAGGGTTTTATGGCTACACCTTC
TRBV6-4	TRBD2	-	TRBJ2-2	CASSAIAGVNTGELFF	TGTGCCAGCAGTGCTATAGCGGGCGTGAACACCGGGGAGCTGTTTTTT
TRBV27	-	-	TRBJ1-1	CASSLGNRGGNTEAFF	TGTGCCAGCAGTTTAGGTAATCGGGGTGGGAACACTGAAGCTTTCTTT
TRBV4-3	-	-	TRBJ2-3	CASSQANRGGTDTQYF	TGCGCCAGCAGCCAAGCAAACAGGGGGGGAACAGATACGCAGTATTTT
TRBV5-1	-	-	TRBJ1-3	CASSLGITHLSHTIYF	TGCGCCAGCAGCTTGGGCATTACCCATCTGAGCCACACCATATATTTT
TRBV11-2	-	-	TRBJ2-1	CASSLVRTVSSYNEQFF	TGTGCCAGCAGCTTAGTGAGAACAGTTAGCTCCTACAATGAGCAGTTCTTC
TRBV4-1	-	few	TRBJ1-5	CASSQQGSNQPQHF	TGCGCCAGCAGCCAACAGGGGAGCAATCAGCCCCAGCATTTT
TRBV7-8	-	-	TRBJ1-1	CASSLERARGNTEAFF	TGTGCCAGCAGCTTAGAACGGGCTAGGGGGAACACTGAAGCTTTCTTT
TRBV7-9	TRBD1	-	TRBJ2-2	CASSLIQGAAGELFF	TGTGCCAGCAGCTTAATACAGGGGGCAGCGGGGGAGCTGTTTTTT
TRBV10-1	TRBD1	-	TRBJ2-3	CASRAGGFQDTQYF	TGCGCCAGCAGGGCAGGGGGCTTCCAAGATACGCAGTATTTT
TRBV6-1	-	-	TRBJ1-2	CASSSPWEKNYGYTF	TGTGCCAGCAGTTCCCCTTGGGAGAAGAACTATGGCTACACCTTC
TRBV24-1	TRBD2	-	TRBJ2-1	CATSDSGLAGEQFF	TGTGCCACCAGTGATTCTGGACTAGCGGGGGAGCAGTTCTTC
TRBV7-6	TRBD1	once	TRBJ1-2	CASSPGDRGGEGYTF	TGTGCCAGCAGCCCAGGGGACAGGGGCGGAGAAGGCTACACCTTC
TRBV6-5	TRBD2	-	TRBJ2-1	CASSISGGSNEQFF	TGTGCCAGCAGTATTAGCGGGGGTTCGAATGAGCAGTTCTTC
TRBV11-3	-	-	TRBJ1-5	CASSLGANQPQHF	TGTGCCAGCAGCTTAGGGGCTAATCAGCCCCAGCATTTT
TRBV29-1	-	-	TRBJ2-1	CSVGERFYNEQFF	TGCAGCGTTGGGGAGCGCTTCTACAATGAGCAGTTCTTC
TRBV7-6	TRBD1	once	TRBJ1-6	CASSLSSWSRDRGLNSPLHF	TGTGCCAGCAGCTTAAGTTCGTGGAGCCGGGACAGGGGACTTAATTCACCCCTCCACTTT
TRBV6-2/TRBV6-3	-	-	TRBJ1-6	CASSYAQTYNSPLHF	TGTGCCAGCAGTTACGCTCAGACCTATAATTCACCCCTCCACTTT
TRBV5-6	TRBD1	-	TRBJ1-2	CASSLFGQGASGYTF	TGTGCCAGCAGCTTGTTCGGCCAGGGGGCCAGTGGCTACACCTTC
TRBV7-8	-	-	TRBJ2-5	CASSLGVGTGPQETQYF	TGTGCCAGCAGCTTAGGAGTAGGTACAGGCCCCCAAGAGACCCAGTACTTC
TRBV19	-	-	TRBJ1-4	CASSSAGVGEKLFF	TGTGCCAGTAGTAGTGCAGGGGTAGGTGAAAAACTGTTTTTT
TRBV29-1	-	once	TRBJ1-2	CSVKGRGDGYTF	TGCAGCGTGAAGGGCAGGGGAGATGGCTACACCTTC
TRBV6-4	-	few	TRBJ2-2	CASSDRGPDNTGELFF	TGTGCCAGCAGTGACAGGGGCCCGGATAACACCGGGGAGCTGTTTTTT
TRBV27	TRBD1	-	TRBJ1-6	CASSLGNRGNSPLHF	TGTGCCAGCAGTTTAGGGAACAGGGGAAATTCACCCCTCCACTTT
TRBV6-5	-	-	TRBJ1-3	CASSPRQALNTIYF	TGTGCCAGCAGTCCTAGACAGGCCCTGAACACCATATATTTT
TRBV5-4	-	-	TRBJ1-1	CASSLVSTEAFF	TGTGCCAGCAGCTTGGTCAGCACTGAAGCTTTCTTT
TRBV18	-	-	TRBJ2-1	CASSLTGNEQFF	TGTGCCAGCTCACTGACGGGTAATGAGCAGTTCTTC
TRBV18	TRBD2	-	TRBJ2-5	CASSPGLAGVGGETQYF	TGTGCCAGCTCACCAGGGCTAGCGGGAGTTGGTGGAGAGACCCAGTACTTC
TRBV9	-	-	TRBJ2-2	CASSEISADGELFF	TGTGCCAGCAGCGAAATATCAGCGGACGGGGAGCTGTTTTTT
TRBV5-8	-	-	TRBJ1-5	CASSLAQNQPQHF	TGTGCCAGCAGCTTAGCACAGAATCAGCCCCAGCATTTT
TRBV6-5	-	-	TRBJ1-6	CASSYSKEGPSPLHF	TGTGCCAGCAGTTACTCTAAGGAGGGACCTTCACCCCTCCACTTT
TRBV7-3	-	once	TRBJ1-1	CASSLTGRNTEAFF	TGTGCCAGCAGCTTAACAGGGAGGAATACTGAAGCTTTCTTT
TRBV18	TRBD1	-	TRBJ1-2	CASSPRQGYGYGYTF	TGTGCCAGCTCACCAAGACAGGGATATGGTTATGGCTACACCTTC
TRBV11-3	-	-	TRBJ2-1	CASSQVRKTGEQFF	TGTGCCAGCAGCCAAGTAAGGAAAACGGGTGAGCAGTTCTTC
TRBV18	TRBD2	-	TRBJ2-3	CASSSGLAGDTQYF	TGTGCCAGCTCTTCGGGACTAGCAGGAGATACGCAGTATTTT
TRBV19	TRBD1	-	TRBJ1-5	CASSRQGLPDQPQHF	TGTGCCAGTAGTAGACAGGGCTTACCCGATCAGCCCCAGCATTTT
TRBV6-1	-	once	TRBJ2-1	CASSEDRSKAYNEQFF	TGTGCCAGCAGTGAAGACAGGTCGAAGGCCTACAATGAGCAGTTCTTC
TRBV5-1	TRBD2	-	TRBJ2-5	CASSLAGLAEGETQYF	TGCGCCAGCAGCTTGGCAGGACTAGCGGAGGGGGAGACCCAGTACTTC
TRBV25-1	-	once	TRBJ1-3	CASSESDIRNTIYF	TGTGCCAGCAGTGAATCTGACATCCGAAACACCATATATTTT
TRBV27	-	-	TRBJ1-6	CASRTRGGDSPLHF	TGTGCCAGCAGGACCCGGGGGGGGGATTCACCCCTCCACTTT
TRBV10-1	-	-	TRBJ2-1	CASSEFPETGGYNEQFF	TGCGCCAGCAGTGAGTTCCCCGAGACAGGAGGTTACAATGAGCAGTTCTTC
TRBV19	TRBD1	-	TRBJ1-2	CASNKQGRTYGYTF	TGTGCCAGTAATAAACAGGGGCGCACCTATGGCTACACCTTC
TRBV6-5	TRBD1	-	TRBJ1-1	CASRPPGQQNTEAFF	TGTGCCAGCAGGCCTCCGGGACAGCAGAACACTGAAGCTTTCTTT